This T cell receptor (beta chain) originates from a study of cytomegalovirus exposure and HLA in healthy donors. Overall study results and limits: Cytomegalovirus-associated status was assigned to fewer than 200 TCR beta chains. Most observed TCR sequences were rare, whereas some public TCRs were detected in many donors. The classifier reportedly diagnosed cytomegalovirus status with high specificity and sensitivity. Researchers reported that three CMV-associated chains were confirmed in vitro as CMV antigen-specific.

As to this clone: Its antigen remains unidentified.

Using immunoSEQ multiplex PCR, the repertoire was profiled, and TCRdb retains in-frame clones only, with some absent. This table holds around 69,000 clones, under 96% found once. Source material: PBMCs. The receptor was derived from a woman younger than 30 in good health and CMV-seropositive.

The CDR3 DNA follows: TGCGCCAGCAGCGGGAGATCGTCCTACAATGAGCAGTTCTTC. It translates to CASSGRSSYNEQFF. This chain uses TRBV5-1 with TRBJ2-1, with D perhaps TRBD2 (5 bases). The CDR3 length is 14 residues. With 4 bases removed from V and 1 base from J, the gap between germline ends came to 9 bases. Germline V gives CDR1 SGHRS, CDR2 YFSETQ.